This T cell receptor (beta chain) originates from a study of T cells after yellow fever vaccination. The study's findings and limits: Boosting was followed by the reappearance of most primary-vaccination clones (under 97% CD4, about 90% CD8). Abundant clonotypes from the bulk population could have been carried over as contaminants into FACS-sorted repertoires.

TCRdb re-analysed the 5' RACE reads in MiXCR, keeping a single row per CDR3 protein. The table includes tens of thousands of distinct CDR3 sequences, about 11% detected once. A note on this clonotype: Just one base apart from a much larger clone, this may be a read error.

Trimming took 6 bases from V and 0 from J, leaving 14 bases between them. Germline values: CDR1 DFQATT, CDR2 SNEGSKA (reference sequence). The CDR3 is 14 amino acids. Sequenced material: PBMCs, either bulk or a sorted T-cell subset (CD4+, CD8+, memory, or dextramer-sorted; not recorded which), taken roughly 15 days after the first yellow fever vaccination. V usage is TRBV20-1 and J usage is TRBJ1-2; D gene uncertain. The clonotype originates from a man in his late teens or twenties who received the YFV17D yellow fever vaccine. For the CDR3, the DNA is TGCAGTGCCCGATCCGAATGGACTAACTATGGCTACACCTTC. Its translation is CSARSEWTNYGYTF.